Listed here are 21 T cell receptor beta chains from one sample, sequenced in a study of sequential checkpoint blockade in melanoma. Method: immunoSEQ multiplex PCR; TCRdb's copy keeps in-frame clones and lacks some. The data hold 5,000 to 6,500 clones, with more than 50% observed a single time. Treatment reported: randomized to nivolumab then ipilimumab (arm A) or the reverse (arm B). The specimen comprised CD8+ T cells sorted from blood (inferred from file names), sampled from a patient given nivolumab and ipilimumab in sequence. The receptors come from a human donor with melanoma.

In nucleotides, the CDR3 is TGTGCCAGCAGCTTAGGACAGGGGGTGAACACTGAAGCTTTCTTT. It specifies CASSLGQGVNTEAFF. The gene calls are TRBV7-9 and TRBJ1-1, with 9 nucleotides matching TRBD1. Germline loops: CDR1 SEHNR, CDR2 FQNEAQ (reference sequence). The CDR3 runs 15 residues. The J segment lost 0 bases and the V segment lost 1 base, leaving 0 bases of the junction unmatched.

The chain carries TRBV30 and TRBJ2-2; 7 bases match TRBD2. Germline CDR1 reads GTSNPN; CDR2 reads SVGIG (reference sequence). The CDR3 is 14 amino acids. After removal of 5 bases from V and 6 bases from J, the junction contained 9 bases not matched to a gene. The CDR3 sequence: CAWGGRGYAGELFF. Here the CDR3 DNA reads TGTGCCTGGGGTGGGAGGGGTTACGCCGGGGAGCTGTTTTTT.

This clone appeared a few times. The chain recombines TRBV5-4 with TRBJ2-1; TRBD2 matches at 7 bases. The CDR3 has 17 residues. V gave up 0 bases and J gave up 8 bases; unmatched junction bases: 14. Germline V lookup: CDR1 SGHNT, CDR2 YYREEE (reference sequence). CDR3 in amino acids: CASSLELALAPGDEQFF. DNA for the CDR3: TGTGCCAGCAGCTTGGAACTAGCGCTCGCCCCTGGGGATGAGCAGTTCTTC.

On this clone itself: This probably arose from a read error, given a far larger clone one base away. The rearrangement uses TRBV5-1 and TRBJ1-1; TRBD1 matches 9 bases. Germline V lookup: CDR1 SGHRS, CDR2 YFSETQ. There are 13 residues in the CDR3. V was pared by 1 base and J by 12 bases, with 7 bases of the junction left unmatched. The CDR3 sequence: CASSLIQGAATFF. CDR3 DNA sequence: TGCGCCAGCAGCTTGATACAGGGGGCCGCGACTTTCTTT.

The chain recombines TRBV4-3 with TRBJ2-5; 11 nucleotides match TRBD2. This CDR3 is 15 amino acids long. J lost 5 bases, V lost 2 bases, and 4 bases had no gene match. CDR1 and CDR2 from the germline V gene are LGHNA and YSLEER. The CDR3 loop reads CASSQLAGGPETQYF. The CDR3 region has the DNA TGCGCCAGCAGCCAATTAGCGGGGGGGCCGGAGACCCAGTACTTC.

The J gene is TRBJ1-2, the V gene TRBV13; D is undetermined. CDR3 size: 11 residues. Trimming pared 6 bases from V and 7 bases from J, leaving 9 bases between. Per the germline V gene, CDR1 is PRHDT and CDR2 is FYEKMQ (reference sequence). The CDR3 region is CASRNSGGYTF. CDR3 sequence (DNA): TGTGCCAGCAGAAACAGCGGTGGCTACACCTTC. Combining the CDR3 with reference TRBV13 and TRBJ1-2 gives the whole variable domain AAGVIQSPRHLIKEKRETATLKCYPIPRHDTVYWYQQGPGQDPQFLISFYEKMQSDKGSIPDRFSAQQFSDYHSELNMSSLELGDSALYFCASRNSGGYTFGSGTRLTVV.

This clone appeared a few times. CDR3 sequence (DNA): TGTGCCAGCAGTGAATATGTTAGCGGGGAGATCAATGAGCAGTTCTTC. This encodes CASSEYVSGEINEQFF. The V gene is TRBV25-1, the J gene TRBJ2-1, with 8 nucleotides matching TRBD2. This CDR3 has 16 amino acids. V was pared by 0 bases and J by 6 bases, with 7 bases of the junction left unmatched. The germline V gene has CDR1 MGHDK and CDR2 SYGVNS. Full variable domain (remainder filled in from reference TRBV25-1 and TRBJ2-1): EADIYQTPRYLVIGTGKKITLECSQTMGHDKMYWYQQDPGMELHLIHYSYGVNSTEKGDLSSESTVSRIRTEHFPLTLESARPSHTSQYLCASSEYVSGEINEQFFGPGTRLTVL.

In its sample, this clone is large. This rearrangement joins TRBV27 to TRBJ2-7; TRBD2 might be the D (6 bases). Trimming stripped 7 bases from V and 2 bases from J, with 21 bases between. The germline CDR1 and CDR2 sequences are MNHEY and SMNVEV (reference sequence). CDR3 length equals 16 residues. The CDR3 DNA sequence: TGTGCCAGCATCAAAAGCGGAGGGCTGGGGGCCTACGAGCAGTACTTC. This sequence encodes CASIKSGGLGAYEQYF.

J is TRBJ2-7 and V is TRBV4-1; 8 bases agree with TRBD1. CDR1 and CDR2 (germline): MGHRA, YSYEKL. The CDR3 consists of 14 residues. The V segment lost 2 bases and the J segment 5 bases; nucleotides outside the gene matches: 5. The CDR3: CASSQSTGDHEQYF. The CDR3 DNA reads TGCGCCAGCAGCCAATCGACAGGGGACCACGAGCAGTACTTC.

The rearrangement joins TRBV7-9 to TRBJ1-1; 8 nucleotides match TRBD1. The CDR3 consists of 13 residues. V lost 4 bases and J lost 8; bases outside the gene matches: 6. Germline V gene sequence: CDR1 SEHNR, CDR2 FQNEAQ (reference sequence). The CDR3 spells CASSSPGGAEAFF. CDR3 DNA sequence: TGTGCCAGCAGCTCCCCAGGGGGCGCGGAAGCTTTCTTT. The full variable domain, its missing parts supplied by reference TRBV7-9 and TRBJ1-1, is DTGVSQNPRHKITKRGQNVTFRCDPISEHNRLYWYRQTLGQGPEFLTYFQNEAQLEKSRLLSDRFSAERPKGSFSTLEIQRTEQGDSAMYLCASSSPGGAEAFFGQGTRLTVV.

The chain uses TRBV14 and TRBJ2-1; 9 bases line up with TRBD2. Trimming took 1 base from V and 3 from J; bases not matched to a gene: 1. This CDR3 has 15 amino acids. CDR1 is SGHDN and CDR2 is FVKESK in the germline V gene. The CDR3 loop is CASSQVAGVYNEQFF. The CDR3 DNA is TGTGCCAGCAGCCAAGTAGCGGGAGTCTACAATGAGCAGTTCTTC.

The rearrangement joins TRBV9 to TRBJ2-3; TRBD2 matches at 7 bases. Germline lookup yields CDR1 SGDLS and CDR2 YYNGEE. The CDR3 covers 14 residues. The J segment lost 5 bases and the V segment lost 0 bases, leaving 3 bases of the junction unmatched. The CDR3 nucleotides are TGTGCCAGCAGCGTAGTGGGGGGGGGAGATACGCAGTATTTT. Amino acid sequence: CASSVVGGGDTQYF.

In its sample, this clone ranks as medium-sized. The chain has TRBV4-1 and TRBJ1-1; D remains ambiguous. Germline CDR1 and CDR2: MGHRA and YSYEKL. The CDR3 spans 13 residues. Trimming shortened V by 6 bases and J by 7 bases, and 15 bases separated the two germline ends. Here the CDR3 DNA reads TGCGCCAGCAGATACGCTAGCCAATATGAAGCTTTCTTT. It translates to CASRYASQYEAFF.

This clone appeared a single time. The chain combines TRBV27 with TRBJ2-1, with TRBD1 as a possible D gene (6 bases). Germline assignment: CDR1 MNHEY and CDR2 SMNVEV (reference sequence). This CDR3 contains 13 residues. Trimming removed 7 bases at V and 10 bases at J, with 17 bases between. In nucleotides, the CDR3 is TGTGCCAGCAAGTCAGGGGACAAGCTGGAGCAGTTCTTC. Translated: CASKSGDKLEQFF.

This clone was detected a few times. A single base is all that separates this from a far larger clone, so a read error is likely. The chain recombines TRBV10-2 with TRBJ2-2, with a weak D call TRBD2 (5 bases). The CDR3 sequence is 13 residues long. Per the germline V gene, CDR1 is WSHSY and CDR2 is SAAADI. The CDR3 sequence: CASSPLLTGELLF. The CDR3 DNA is TGCGCCAGCAGCCCCCTTCTGACCGGGGAGCTGCTTTTT.

The CDR3 nucleotides read TGTGCCAGCAGTCCCGGGACAATGAACACTGAAGCTTTCTTT. Its protein is CASSPGTMNTEAFF. V gene TRBV27 combines with J gene TRBJ1-1; possibly TRBD1 for D (6 bases). CDR3 size: 14 residues. With 5 bases removed from V and 0 bases from J, the gap between germline ends came to 10 bases. Germline V lookup: CDR1 MNHEY, CDR2 SMNVEV (reference sequence).

This clone appeared a few times. The chain recombines TRBV27 with TRBJ2-7, with D possibly matching TRBD1 (6 bases). CDR1 and CDR2 (germline): MNHEY, SMNVEV (reference sequence). V was cut by 6 bases and J by 2 bases, with 17 bases left in between. The CDR3 covers 15 residues. This chain's CDR3 is CASSFGGHPPYEQYF. The CDR3 region has the DNA TGTGCCAGCAGCTTTGGGGGCCATCCCCCCTACGAGCAGTACTTC.

The chain has TRBV10-3 and TRBJ1-1, with a weak D call TRBD1 (6 bases). Germline-derived CDR1 and CDR2 are ENHRY and SYGVKD. The CDR3 is 15 residues long. V lost 6 bases to trimming and J lost 1 base, with 15 bases between them. The CDR3 protein is CAISEEIQGNTEAFF. The DNA for the CDR3 is TGTGCCATCAGCGAGGAGATACAGGGGAACACTGAAGCTTTCTTT.

V and J are TRBV27 and TRBJ1-2, with 9 bases identical to TRBD1. From germline, CDR1 is MNHEY and CDR2 SMNVEV (reference sequence). J gave up 4 bases and V 6 bases, and 9 bases lay outside the gene matches. The CDR3 consists of 15 residues. As DNA, the CDR3 is TGTGCCAGCAGAAAGACAGGGGGGATAATCTATGGCTACACCTTC. This encodes CASRKTGGIIYGYTF.

This clone was counted only a few times. The J gene is TRBJ1-3, the V gene TRBV7-6; D not resolved. Trimming left V 5 bases short and J 0 bases short, with 8 bases between. Looked up from germline, CDR1 is SGHVS and CDR2 is FNYEAQ. The CDR3 is made up of 14 amino acids. The DNA for the CDR3 is TGTGCCAGCAGCCCTGCTAACTCTGGAAACACCATATATTTT. This codes for CASSPANSGNTIYF.

DNA for the CDR3: TGTGCCAGCCCTACTGGGGACAGGGGGGAAAAAAGCTCCTACAATGAGCAGTTCTTC. As protein: CASPTGDRGEKSSYNEQFF. The V call is TRBV2, the J call TRBJ2-1; 11 bases match TRBD1. From germline, CDR1 is SNHLY and CDR2 FYNNEI. V lost 8 bases to trimming and J lost 0 bases; unmatched junction nucleotides: 15. The CDR3 loop spans 19 amino acids.